The 25 T cell receptor beta chains reported below all come from one sample, sequenced in a study of cytomegalovirus exposure and HLA in healthy donors. Amplification used 60 Vbeta primers and 13 Jbeta primers. Data came from immunoSEQ multiplex PCR; TCRdb stores just in-frame clones and leaves some out. Of about 130,000 clones in the sample, about 73% are singletons; the top ten hold roughly 2.1%. The specimen was PBMCs. These receptors were obtained from a woman between 40 and 55 years old in good health and CMV-seropositive.

The chain has TRBV2 and TRBJ2-7; TRBD1 matches 8 bases. This CDR3 has 15 amino acids. The germline V gene has CDR1 SNHLY and CDR2 FYNNEI. After removal of 0 bases from V and 6 bases from J, the junction contained 7 bases not matched to a gene. The CDR3, as DNA: TGTGCCAGCAGTGAAGCAAGGACAGGGAGGCCCGAGCAGTACTTC. Amino acid sequence: CASSEARTGRPEQYF.

This clone has more than one count but fewer than ten. The chain carries TRBV7-2 and TRBJ1-2; TRBD1 matches 11 bases. This CDR3 is built from 15 residues. The germline CDR1 and CDR2 sequences are SGHTA and FQGNSA. V lost 3 bases and J lost 6; bases outside the gene matches: 6. The CDR3 DNA reads as TGTGCCAGCAGCTTCCATCGGACAGGGGGCAATGGCTACACCTTC. It yields the protein CASSFHRTGGNGYTF.

The chain's CDR3 is CAWSVQGGGYEQYF. The CDR3 nucleotides are TGTGCCTGGAGTGTGCAGGGGGGCGGCTACGAGCAGTACTTC. The rearrangement links TRBV30 to TRBJ2-7, with a tentative D call TRBD1 (7 bases). CDR1 is GTSNPN and CDR2 is SVGIG in the germline V gene (reference sequence). The CDR3 is 14 amino acids. Trimming stripped 0 bases from V and 3 bases from J, with 12 bases between.

This rearrangement joins TRBV28 to TRBJ1-5, with TRBD1 as a possible D gene (6 bases). The CDR3 covers 15 residues. Germline V lookup: CDR1 MDHEN, CDR2 SYDVKM. V lost 5 bases, J lost 0 bases, and 11 bases lay in between. The CDR3 is CASSTDRYSNQPQHF. CDR3 coding DNA: TGTGCCAGCAGTACTGACAGGTATAGCAATCAGCCCCAGCATTTT.

V is TRBV14 and J is TRBJ1-4, with D perhaps matching TRBD1 (6 bases). CDR1 is SGHDN, CDR2 FVKESK, per germline. The CDR3 consists of 16 residues. With 4 bases removed from V and 0 bases from J, the gap between germline ends came to 12 bases. CDR3 nucleotides: TGTGCCAGCAGCCCGGGGGGGACACCAACTAATGAAAAACTGTTTTTT. Translated: CASSPGGTPTNEKLFF.

The chain carries TRBV6-5 and TRBJ1-1; 8 nucleotides align to TRBD1. The V and J ends lost 4 bases and 5 bases, in that order; junction bases with no gene match: 6. This CDR3 comprises 14 residues. The germline gives CDR1 MNHEY, CDR2 SVGAGI. CDR3 in DNA: TGTGCCAGCAGTTTCCGGACAGGGAGGACTGAAGCTTTCTTT. As protein: CASSFRTGRTEAFF.

The chain uses TRBV25-1 and TRBJ2-7; the match to TRBD1 covers 11 bases. V lost 3 bases, J lost 3 bases, and 7 bases stayed unmatched. There are 16 residues in the CDR3. Germline CDR1 MGHDK, CDR2 SYGVNS. The CDR3 sequence: CASSDATGTGGYEQYF. CDR3 in DNA: TGTGCCAGCAGTGACGCAACCGGGACAGGGGGCTACGAGCAGTACTTC.

The chain has TRBV5-1 and TRBJ2-7; TRBD1 is a possible D gene (7 bases). The V gene's germline CDR1 is SGHRS and CDR2 YFSETQ. The CDR3 totals 17 residues. Trimming removed 4 bases from V and 3 bases from J, with 23 bases in between. This CDR3 is CASSPEGFNRGLYEQYF. The CDR3 DNA reads TGCGCCAGCAGCCCAGAGGGATTCAACAGGGGACTCTACGAGCAGTACTTC.

The rearrangement uses TRBV28 and TRBJ1-1; 7 bases fit TRBD1. Germline-derived CDR1 and CDR2 are MDHEN and SYDVKM. With V trimmed by 7 bases and J by 4 bases, 9 bases remained unmatched. This CDR3 has 14 amino acids. CDR3 sequence: CASISSGGGTEAFF. CDR3 nucleotides: TGTGCCAGCATCTCTTCAGGGGGAGGCACTGAAGCTTTCTTT.

This chain uses TRBV2 with TRBJ1-1, with D perhaps matching TRBD1 (5 bases). V was cut by 5 bases and J by 1 base, with 11 bases left in between. The length of the CDR3 is 14 residues. The germline gives CDR1 SNHLY, CDR2 FYNNEI. CDR3 loop: CASSHIDRNTEAFF. In nucleotides, the CDR3 is TGTGCCAGCAGTCATATCGACAGGAACACTGAAGCTTTCTTT.

The genes are TRBV5-6 and TRBJ1-2, with 11 bases aligning to TRBD1. This CDR3 is 15 amino acids long. Trimming cost V 4 bases and J 8 bases; bases outside gene matches: 10. The germline V gene has CDR1 SGHDT and CDR2 YYEEEE. Here the CDR3 DNA reads TGTGCCAGCAGCATCCTAGGACAGGGGGCGAGCGGCTACACCTTC. Amino acid sequence: CASSILGQGASGYTF.

V is TRBV28 and J is TRBJ2-7; TRBD1 might be the D (6 bases). V was pared by 4 bases and J by 1 base, with 17 bases between. Germline V lookup: CDR1 MDHEN, CDR2 SYDVKM. CDR3 length: 16 residues. CDR3 nucleotides: TGTGCCAGCAGTTCCCTATCGACAGGCCAGTCCTACGAGCAGTACTTC. It translates to CASSSLSTGQSYEQYF.

This sequence joins TRBV2 and TRBJ2-5, with 10 bases matching TRBD2. This CDR3 is built from 17 residues. Germline values: CDR1 SNHLY, CDR2 FYNNEI. J lost 1 base, V lost 6 bases, and 11 bases had no gene match. CDR3 coding DNA: TGTGCCAGCAGCGGGGTGGCTAGCGGGGGCCTCCAAGAGACCCAGTACTTC. Its protein is CASSGVASGGLQETQYF.

This clone was detected a few times. The V call is TRBV7-3, the J call TRBJ2-7; 7 bases line up with TRBD1. V dropped 2 bases and J dropped 3; count of bases not matched to a gene: 4. The CDR3 totals 14 residues. Per germline, CDR1 SGHTA and CDR2 FQGTGA. CDR3 sequence: CASSLGPGGYEQYF. The CDR3 nucleotides are TGTGCCAGCAGCTTAGGGCCAGGGGGCTACGAGCAGTACTTC.

V usage is TRBV25-1 and J usage is TRBJ2-7, with a tentative D call TRBD2 (5 bases). The length of the CDR3 is 11 residues. Germline CDR1 MGHDK, CDR2 SYGVNS. With 5 bases removed from V and 6 bases from J, the gap between germline ends came to 8 bases. The CDR3 nucleotides read TGTGCCAGCAGTACTAGTCGCGAGCAGTACTTC. Translating it yields CASSTSREQYF.

This chain joins TRBV15 and TRBJ1-5; weak D call: TRBD1 (6 bases). This CDR3 has 16 residues. CDR1 and CDR2 (germline): LNHNV, YYDKDF (reference sequence). V was clipped by 6 bases and J by 0 bases, with 15 bases between them. The CDR3 DNA is TGTGCCACCAGACAGGGCACAAGGTATAGCAATCAGCCCCAGCATTTT. This encodes CATRQGTRYSNQPQHF.

The chain couples TRBV5-5 to TRBJ2-5; 9 bases agree with TRBD1. The CDR3 length is 13 residues. V gave up 3 bases and J gave up 3 bases; unmatched junction bases: 0. The germline gives CDR1 SGHKS, CDR2 YYEKEE (reference sequence). For the CDR3, the DNA is TGTGCCAGCAGCTGGACAGGGGAAGAGACCCAGTACTTC. This encodes CASSWTGEETQYF.

The chain couples TRBV28 to TRBJ1-4; 10 nucleotides line up with TRBD1. The CDR3 is 14 amino acids. Per the germline V gene, CDR1 is MDHEN and CDR2 is SYDVKM. Trimming removed 6 bases from V and 7 bases from J; junction bases left unmatched: 5. The CDR3 here is CASRKTGGVEKLFF. The DNA of the CDR3 is TGTGCCAGCAGGAAGACAGGGGGCGTTGAAAAACTGTTTTTT. The variable domain in full, completed from reference TRBV28 and TRBJ1-4, reads DVKVTQSSRYLVKRTGEKVFLECVQDMDHENMFWYRQDPGLGLRLIYFSYDVKMKEKGDIPEGYSVSREKKERFSLILESASTNQTSMYLCASRKTGGVEKLFFGSGTQLSVL.

This clone has just one count. The chain has TRBV6-5 and TRBJ2-1; 9 bases agree with TRBD1. This CDR3 is built from 14 residues. With V trimmed by 3 bases and J by 8 bases, 5 bases remained unmatched. The germline gives CDR1 MNHEY, CDR2 SVGAGI. This chain's CDR3 is CASSYRQGVDEQFF. The CDR3 DNA follows: TGTGCCAGCAGTTATCGACAGGGGGTAGATGAGCAGTTCTTC.

This clone was detected only once. This chain uses TRBV5-4 with TRBJ2-3; TRBD2 matches 9 bases. V was pared by 1 base and J by 0 bases, with 3 bases of the junction left unmatched. The CDR3 is 16 amino acids. Germline V gives CDR1 SGHNT, CDR2 YYREEE (reference sequence). CDR3 protein: CASSLPSGESTDTQYF. The CDR3 nucleotides are TGTGCCAGCAGCTTGCCTAGCGGGGAAAGCACAGATACGCAGTATTTT.

This rearrangement joins TRBV7-9 to TRBJ1-5, with D uncertain. Trimming left V 3 bases short and J 9 bases short, with 12 bases between. CDR1 SEHNR and CDR2 FQNEAQ come from the germline V gene (reference sequence). The CDR3 spans 13 residues. The DNA of the CDR3 is TGTGCCAGCAGCTTGGGCGCGCTTGGGCCCCAGCATTTT. This encodes CASSLGALGPQHF.

V usage is TRBV11-3 and J usage is TRBJ2-7, with a tentative D call TRBD2 (6 bases). With 6 bases removed from V and 2 bases from J, the gap between germline ends came to 17 bases. From germline, CDR1 is SGHNT and CDR2 YENEEA. The CDR3 spans 15 residues. The CDR3 here is CASSPGRAGPYEQYF. The CDR3, as DNA: TGTGCCAGCAGTCCTGGTCGTGCGGGACCCTACGAGCAGTACTTC.

The chain is built from TRBV7-2 and TRBJ1-3; D ambiguous. Germline lookup yields CDR1 SGHTA and CDR2 FQGNSA. V was pared by 3 bases and J by 8 bases, with 8 bases between. The CDR3 length is 12 residues. CDR3 region: CASSFGLDTIYF. Written as DNA, the CDR3 is TGTGCCAGCAGCTTTGGACTCGACACCATATATTTT.

The chain carries TRBV6-1 and TRBJ2-7, with D possibly matching TRBD2 (5 bases). CDR1 and CDR2 (germline): MNHNS, SASEGT. This CDR3 is 15 amino acids long. The V end was cut by 2 bases, the J end by 1 base, with 12 bases between. The CDR3 DNA follows: TGTGCCAGCAGTGAATTGGCGGGTAGTTCCTACGAGCAGTACTTC. Translating gives CASSELAGSSYEQYF.

The chain is built from TRBV5-1 and TRBJ1-1; 7 nucleotides match TRBD1. V dropped 4 bases and J dropped 3; count of bases not matched to a gene: 3. This CDR3 spans 13 amino acids. In germline, CDR1 is SGHRS, CDR2 YFSETQ. DNA for the CDR3: TGCGCCAGCAGCACTACAGGGGACACTGAAGCTTTCTTT. It is translated as CASSTTGDTEAFF.